One and the same sample provided the 9 T cell receptor beta chains below, sequenced in a study of cytomegalovirus exposure and HLA in healthy donors. Researchers ran the PCR with 60 Vbeta and 13 Jbeta primers. Using immunoSEQ multiplex PCR, the repertoire was profiled, and TCRdb retains in-frame clones only, with some absent. The sample yields about 150,000 clones, approximately 75% seen once. The sample comprised PBMCs. The receptor source for this set is a man aged 18 to 30 in good health and CMV-seronegative.

This sequence joins TRBV18 and TRBJ1-1; no reliable D call. The V gene's germline CDR1 is KGHSH and CDR2 LQKENI. This CDR3 has 15 residues. Trimming took 4 bases from V and 1 from J, leaving 13 bases between them. The CDR3 DNA sequence: TGTGCCAGCTCACTGGGGTCGCGGGGGAACACTGAAGCTTTCTTT. Translated: CASSLGSRGNTEAFF. Looking up the rest from reference TRBV18 and TRBJ1-1 gives the full variable domain: NAGVMQNPRHLVRRRGQEARLRCSPMKGHSHVYWYRQLPEEGLKFMVYLQKENIIDESGMPKERFSAEFPKEGPSILRIQQVVRGDSAAYFCASSLGSRGNTEAFFGQGTRLTVV.

This clone was detected only once. The chain has TRBV19 and TRBJ1-4, with D possibly matching TRBD1 (5 bases). V lost 6 bases and J lost 4, with 21 bases in between. The CDR3 runs to 17 residues. Per germline, CDR1 LNHDA and CDR2 SQIVND (reference sequence). DNA of the CDR3: TGTGCCAGTAGACCCTCAAAACAGACAGCCTTTAATGAAAAACTGTTTTTT. It specifies CASRPSKQTAFNEKLFF.

The chain employs TRBV10-3 and TRBJ1-3, with 8 bases lining up with TRBD1. CDR3 length: 13 residues. Germline V CDR1 and CDR2: ENHRY, SYGVKD. V lost 7 bases, J lost 8 bases, and 7 bases stayed unmatched. The CDR3 here is CAINTDRGDTIYF. CDR3 sequence (DNA): TGTGCCATCAACACCGACAGGGGCGACACCATATATTTT.

The V and J genes are TRBV2 and TRBJ1-5, with 10 bases aligning to TRBD1. V was clipped by 5 bases and J by 0 bases; unmatched bases: 7. This CDR3 comprises 17 residues. Germline CDR1 reads SNHLY; CDR2 reads FYNNEI. The DNA for the CDR3 is TGTGCCAGCAGTTCGACAGGGGGCCCTTCTAGCAATCAGCCCCAGCATTTT. Protein product: CASSSTGGPSSNQPQHF. Full variable domain (remainder filled in from reference TRBV2 and TRBJ1-5): EPEVTQTPSHQVTQMGQEVILRCVPISNHLYFYWYRQILGQKVEFLVSFYNNEISEKSEIFDDQFSVERPDGSNFTLKIRSTKLEDSAMYFCASSSTGGPSSNQPQHFGDGTRLSIL.

The chain is built from TRBV5-6 and TRBJ1-5; 8 bases are shared with TRBD1. The CDR3 runs to 14 residues. Germline assignment: CDR1 SGHDT and CDR2 YYEEEE. Losses at the gene ends were 4 bases for V and 7 bases for J; bases not matched to a gene: 7. This chain's CDR3 is CASSPGTGPQPQHF. The CDR3 DNA is TGTGCCAGCAGCCCCGGGACAGGACCACAGCCCCAGCATTTT.

The rearrangement links TRBV2 to TRBJ2-1; 11 positions match TRBD2. The CDR3 is 16 residues long. The germline CDR1 and CDR2 sequences are SNHLY and FYNNEI. J gave up 2 bases and V 5 bases, and 5 bases lay outside the gene matches. CDR3 DNA: TGTGCCAGCAGTATAAAGGGACTAGCGGCCTACAATGAGCAGTTCTTC. Its translation is CASSIKGLAAYNEQFF.

This clone occurred a few times. The chain joins TRBV5-4 to TRBJ1-1; 11 bases map to TRBD1. CDR1 is SGHNT, CDR2 YYREEE, per germline (reference sequence). Trimming cost V 3 bases and J 5 bases; bases outside gene matches: 3. The CDR3 sequence is 14 residues long. The CDR3 DNA sequence: TGTGCCAGCAGCTACGGACAGGGGGCGACTGAAGCTTTCTTT. It is translated as CASSYGQGATEAFF.

The rearrangement uses TRBV2 and TRBJ2-1; possible D gene TRBD1, 5 bases. V was trimmed by 5 bases and J by 4 bases, leaving 9 bases between them. The germline gives CDR1 SNHLY, CDR2 FYNNEI. The CDR3 is 13 amino acids. The CDR3: CASSLDSYNEQFF. CDR3 DNA: TGTGCCAGCAGTTTAGACAGTTACAATGAGCAGTTCTTC. The full variable domain, in which reference TRBV2 and TRBJ2-1 provide the parts outside the CDR3, is EPEVTQTPSHQVTQMGQEVILRCVPISNHLYFYWYRQILGQKVEFLVSFYNNEISEKSEIFDDQFSVERPDGSNFTLKIRSTKLEDSAMYFCASSLDSYNEQFFGPGTRLTVL.

The chain couples TRBV2 to TRBJ1-1, with TRBD1 as a possible D gene (5 bases). The CDR3 length is 13 residues. The germline V gene has CDR1 SNHLY and CDR2 FYNNEI. V was trimmed by 8 bases and J by 1 base, leaving 11 bases between them. The CDR3 spells CASQFRGNTEAFF. In DNA form, the CDR3 reads TGTGCCAGCCAATTTAGGGGGAACACTGAAGCTTTCTTT.